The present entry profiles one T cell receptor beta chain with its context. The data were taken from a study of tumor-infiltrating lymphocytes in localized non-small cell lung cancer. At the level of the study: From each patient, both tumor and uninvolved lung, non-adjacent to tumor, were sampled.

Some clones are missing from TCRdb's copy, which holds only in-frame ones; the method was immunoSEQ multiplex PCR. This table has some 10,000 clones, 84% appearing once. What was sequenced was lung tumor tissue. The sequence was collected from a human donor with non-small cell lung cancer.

This CDR3 is CASSPLAGRLFF. CDR3 DNA sequence: TGTGCCAGCAGTCCCTTAGCGGGGCGGCTGTTTTTT. The V gene is TRBV6-5, the J gene TRBJ2-2; TRBD2 aligns across 8 bases. The ends lost 5 bases at V and 13 bases at J; junction bases unmatched: 6. Germline CDR1 MNHEY, CDR2 SVGAGI. The CDR3 runs to 12 residues.